This entry features one T cell receptor beta chain sequence. Its antigen is still unknown. At the DNA level, this CDR3 is encoded by other sequences in the same sample as well. Original analysis: There were no quality scores in the junction-only immunoSEQ sequences, so filtering differed. The data were produced by immunoSEQ multiplex PCR, yet TCRdb's version contains in-frame clones alone and is incomplete. D and trimming were read from the DNA, whereas the V and J calls and clone size are those reported in that table. This sample has over a million clones, with 75% found just once. CDR3 length: 16 residues. V trimming: 4 bases; J trimming: 0 bases; junction bases outside the gene matches: 6. Germline V CDR1 and CDR2: SGHRS, YFSETQ. These data come from a study of shared clonotypes between healthy human individuals. Study results and caveats: Sequencing depth was a factor that was expected to affect clonotype sharing among donors. Relative to memory subsets, naive subsets generally showed larger estimated richness.

Sequenced input: memory CD4+ T cells sorted from blood. Subset meaning: CD45RA-negative fraction. The gene calls are TRBV5-1 and TRBJ2-1, with 8 bases matching TRBD2. The receptor's source is a man aged 18 to 30 in good health. The CDR3 bases are TGCGCCAGCAGCCTAGTAGCGGGGACCTCCTACAATGAGCAGTTCTTC. As protein: CASSLVAGTSYNEQFF.